Listed below are T cell receptor beta chains from one sample, sequenced in a study of blood T cell repertoires in COVID-19. This table comes from immunoSEQ multiplex PCR, and its TCRdb copy is limited to in-frame clones, with some not included. The sample includes around 170,000 clones, 90% to 95% seen only once; the top ten take approximately 0.5%. The sample was peripheral blood. The receptors stem from a man between 50 and 59 years old with acute or convalescent COVID-19. CDR3s include the opening cysteine and the closing phenylalanine or tryptophan. The order of the fields is V gene, J gene, CDR3 protein.

>TRBV3-1/TRBV3-2|TRBJ1-2
CASSNRQGHGYTF
>TRBV7-2|TRBJ2-5
CASSNTFSVETQYF
>TRBV3-1/TRBV3-2|TRBJ2-1
CASSQDASGPYNEQFF
>TRBV9|TRBJ1-6
CASSVAGTGGTNSPLHF
>TRBV28|TRBJ1-6
CASRAASSSYNSPLHF
>TRBV28|TRBJ2-1
CASTSGQANNEQFF
>TRBV7-2|TRBJ2-3
CASSPRQGTDTQYF
>TRBV5-4|TRBJ2-5
CASSSTGGGETQYF
>TRBV19|TRBJ1-1
CASSTPTGGKNTEAFF
>TRBV28|TRBJ1-2
CASSFVMGNYGYTF
>TRBV3-1/TRBV3-2|TRBJ2-5
CASSQVGTGASQETQYF
>TRBV27|TRBJ1-5
CASSLGGGGNQPQHF
>TRBV19|TRBJ1-5
CASTPLQSNQPQHF
>TRBV5-4|TRBJ1-5
CASSLNPGGNNQPQHF
>TRBV5-1|TRBJ1-1
CASSVGGNPQAFF
>TRBV24-1|TRBJ2-1
CATRSSGNNEQFF
>TRBV5-1|TRBJ1-3
CASSLGDRFTSGNTIYF
>TRBV28|TRBJ1-6
CASNGQEGGNSPLHF
>TRBV7-9|TRBJ2-1
CASSPTLDNEQFF
>TRBV4-3|TRBJ1-2
CASSQGQDLYGYTF
>TRBV4-3|TRBJ2-6
CASSPTSSGANVLTF
>TRBV6-2/TRBV6-3|TRBJ1-4
CASSPGGTNEKLFF
>TRBV25-1|TRBJ2-2
CASSLGFGGSTGELFF
>TRBV5-1|TRBJ2-1
CASSLGTSGANEQFF
>TRBV27|TRBJ2-7
CASSFHGRDYEQYF
>TRBV6-6|TRBJ2-5
CASSYTQETQYF